These 15 T cell receptor beta chains came from one sample sequenced in a study of blood T cells in healthy people across ages. A second PCR of 7 to 11 cycles used a sample-barcoded 5' primer and a J-beta primer mix. TCRdb processed the 5' RACE reads anew with MiXCR; each CDR3 protein has one entry. The table lists more than 750,000 distinct CDR3 sequences, about 27% of them singletons, with approximately 10% in the top ten. In addition, the sample was reused for a study of T cells of mothers and their children.

Material for sequencing was blood. The receptor source for this set is a woman aged 40 to 50 in good health.

This clonotype has a count of ten or more. V usage is TRBV12-3 or TRBV12-4 and J usage is TRBJ2-7; D possibly corresponds to TRBD1 (6 bases). The CDR3 has 13 residues. V shed 4 bases and J shed 5 bases, with 12 bases lying between them. This CDR3 reads CASSSDRPHEQYF. CDR3 nucleotides: TGTGCCAGCAGTTCAGACAGGCCCCACGAGCAGTACTTC.

This clonotype has a count of ten or more. The chain joins TRBV27 to TRBJ2-5; TRBD1 might be the D (6 bases). Germline assignment: CDR1 MNHEY and CDR2 SMNVEV (reference sequence). The CDR3 runs to 15 residues. V was cut by 0 bases and J by 5 bases, with 13 bases left in between. CDR3: CASSLSRQGSETQYF. The CDR3, as DNA: TGTGCCAGCAGTTTATCTCGGCAGGGGAGCGAGACCCAGTACTTC.

V usage is TRBV20-1 and J usage is TRBJ2-2; tentative D call: TRBD1 (5 bases). The CDR3 length is 17 residues. Trimming cost V 0 bases and J 2 bases, with 16 bases left between them. CDR1 DFQATT and CDR2 SNEGSKA come from the germline V gene (reference sequence). The CDR3 protein is CSARDLIRQGNTGELFF. For the CDR3, the DNA is TGCAGTGCTAGAGATCTCATCAGGCAGGGCAACACCGGGGAGCTGTTTTTT.

The J gene is TRBJ2-7, the V gene TRBV12-3 or TRBV12-4; D is possibly TRBD2 (7 bases). Trimming left V 6 bases short and J 3 bases short, with 15 bases between. This CDR3 contains 14 residues. The CDR3 nucleotides read TGTGCCAGCAGGCTAGGGGGGGATATCTACGAGCAGTACTTC. Protein: CASRLGGDIYEQYF.

Remarks on this clonotype: This may arise from a read error, as a much more abundant clone is one base away. The genes are TRBV6-4 and TRBJ2-7, with D possibly matching TRBD2 (5 bases). V dropped 2 bases and J dropped 6 bases, with 11 bases sitting between them. The length of the CDR3 is 13 residues. From germline, CDR1 is MRHNA and CDR2 SNTAGT. CDR3 DNA: TGTGCCAGCAGTGACGGGCCTGGGAGCGAGCAGTACTTC. This translates into CASSDGPGSEQYF.

The chain joins TRBV28 to TRBJ1-2; 8 nucleotides match TRBD1. The V segment lost 6 bases and the J segment 11 bases; nucleotides outside the gene matches: 11. Looked up from germline, CDR1 is MDHEN and CDR2 is SYDVKM. This CDR3 is built from 13 residues. The CDR3 reads CASRNQGAAFYTF. CDR3 nucleotide sequence: TGTGCCAGCAGGAACCAGGGGGCAGCTTTTTACACCTTC.

This clonotype was picked up a small number of times. The rearrangement links TRBV12-3 or TRBV12-4 to TRBJ1-4, with a tentative D call TRBD1 (5 bases). The V end was cut by 7 bases, the J end by 4 bases, with 13 bases between. CDR3 length: 14 amino acids. The CDR3 here is CASIPGADNEKLFF. In DNA form, the CDR3 reads TGTGCCAGCATCCCCGGGGCCGATAATGAAAAACTGTTTTTT.

The J gene is TRBJ1-1, the V gene TRBV4-3; no clear D gene. There are 13 residues in the CDR3. Trimming stripped 0 bases from V and 6 bases from J, with 8 bases between. In germline, CDR1 is LGHNA, CDR2 YSLEER. The CDR3 sequence is CASSQDRVSEAFF. The CDR3 DNA sequence: TGCGCCAGCAGCCAAGATAGGGTTTCTGAAGCTTTCTTT.

The rearrangement links TRBV12-3 or TRBV12-4 to TRBJ2-1; D remains unclear. V lost 5 bases and J lost 4, with 9 bases in between. This CDR3 spans 13 amino acids. CDR3 amino acids: CASSGRSYNEQFF. The DNA for the CDR3 is TGTGCCAGCAGTGGACGGTCGTACAATGAGCAGTTCTTC.

This chain uses TRBV3-1 with TRBJ2-1; 9 bases are a match to TRBD2. The CDR3 is made up of 17 amino acids. Losses at the gene ends were 4 bases for V and 6 bases for J; bases not matched to a gene: 13. Germline loops: CDR1 LGHDT, CDR2 YNNKEL (reference sequence). The CDR3 reads CASSRDAASGVLNEQFF. In nucleotides, the CDR3 is TGTGCCAGCAGCCGTGACGCGGCTAGCGGGGTCCTCAATGAGCAGTTCTTC.

V usage is TRBV4-3 and J usage is TRBJ2-7, with 9 bases that match TRBD1. Losses at the gene ends were 1 base for V and 0 bases for J; bases not matched to a gene: 10. Germline assignment: CDR1 LGHNA and CDR2 YSLEER. The CDR3 runs to 18 residues. CDR3 sequence: CASSQGPNRQGVSYEQYF. The CDR3 DNA is TGCGCCAGCAGCCAAGGTCCGAATCGACAGGGGGTCTCCTACGAGCAGTACTTC.

This clonotype was seen more than once but under ten times. V usage is TRBV10-3 and J usage is TRBJ2-7; D is unclear. The CDR3 is 11 residues long. The germline gives CDR1 ENHRY, CDR2 SYGVKD. The ends were cut back, 6 bases at V and 7 bases at J, with 10 bases in the middle. The CDR3 DNA is TGTGCCATCAGCGGGCCTAGTGAGCAGTACTTC. Protein product: CAISGPSEQYF.

This clonotype turned up a few times. CDR3 protein: CASGPPGQGANEQYF. As DNA, the CDR3 is TGTGCCAGCGGACCACCGGGACAGGGGGCTAACGAGCAGTACTTC. This chain links TRBV28 with TRBJ2-7, with 12 bases that match TRBD1. Germline trimming cut 8 bases from V and 5 bases from J; bases unmatched to any gene: 10. The CDR3 totals 15 residues. The germline V gene has CDR1 MDHEN and CDR2 SYDVKM.

This clonotype appeared a single time. V and J are TRBV5-1 and TRBJ2-7; 7 bases align to TRBD1. V lost 4 bases, J lost 2 bases, and 6 bases stayed unmatched. Germline V gives CDR1 SGHRS, CDR2 YFSETQ. This CDR3 region has 14 residues. This chain's CDR3 is CASSGAGTAYEQYF. The CDR3 DNA reads as TGCGCCAGCAGCGGTGCCGGGACAGCCTACGAGCAGTACTTC.

This clonotype was recorded many times. The chain is built from TRBV29-1 and TRBJ1-5, with D perhaps TRBD1 (6 bases). Trimming shortened V by 2 bases and J by 4 bases, and 9 bases separated the two germline ends. The CDR3 totals 13 residues. CDR1 and CDR2 from the germline V gene are SQVTM and ANQGSEA. The CDR3 DNA reads TGCAGCGTTGAACAGGGGCTTAATCAGCCCCAGCATTTT. It encodes CSVEQGLNQPQHF.